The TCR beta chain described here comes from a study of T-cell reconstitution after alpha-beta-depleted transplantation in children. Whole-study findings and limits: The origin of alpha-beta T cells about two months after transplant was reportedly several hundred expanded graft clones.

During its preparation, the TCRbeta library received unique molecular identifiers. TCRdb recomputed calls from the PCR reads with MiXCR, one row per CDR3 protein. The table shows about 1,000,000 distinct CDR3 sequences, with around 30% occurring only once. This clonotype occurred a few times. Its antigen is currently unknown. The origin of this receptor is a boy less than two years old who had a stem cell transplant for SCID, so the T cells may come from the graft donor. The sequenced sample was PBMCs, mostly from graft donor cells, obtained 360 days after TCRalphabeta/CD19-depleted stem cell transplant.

As DNA, the CDR3 is TGTGCCAGCAGTTCGGGACTCCCGATTGCCGGGGAGCTGTTTTTT. The encoded protein is CASSSGLPIAGELFF. The gene calls are TRBV28 and TRBJ2-2, with TRBD2 as a possible D gene (6 bases). V dropped 4 bases and J dropped 6 bases, with 15 bases sitting between them. The CDR3 covers 15 residues. The germline gives CDR1 MDHEN, CDR2 SYDVKM.